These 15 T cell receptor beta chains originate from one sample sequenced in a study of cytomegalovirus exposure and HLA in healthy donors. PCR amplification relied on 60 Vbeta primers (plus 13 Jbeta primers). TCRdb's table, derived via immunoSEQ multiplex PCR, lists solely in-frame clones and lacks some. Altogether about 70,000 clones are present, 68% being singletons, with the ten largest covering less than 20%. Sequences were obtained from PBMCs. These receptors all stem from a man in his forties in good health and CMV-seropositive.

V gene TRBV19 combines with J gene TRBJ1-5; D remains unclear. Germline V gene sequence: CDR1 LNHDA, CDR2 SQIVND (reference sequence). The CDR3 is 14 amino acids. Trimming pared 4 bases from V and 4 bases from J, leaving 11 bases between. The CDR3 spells CASSKEGRNQPQHF. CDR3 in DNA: TGTGCCAGTAGTAAAGAAGGGAGAAATCAGCCCCAGCATTTT.

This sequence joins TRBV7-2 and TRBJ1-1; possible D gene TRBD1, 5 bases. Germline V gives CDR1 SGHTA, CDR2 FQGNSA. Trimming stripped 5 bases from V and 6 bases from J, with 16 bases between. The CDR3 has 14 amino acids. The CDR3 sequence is CASSPSGRVPEAFF. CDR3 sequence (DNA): TGTGCCAGCAGCCCCTCGGGCAGGGTCCCTGAAGCTTTCTTT.

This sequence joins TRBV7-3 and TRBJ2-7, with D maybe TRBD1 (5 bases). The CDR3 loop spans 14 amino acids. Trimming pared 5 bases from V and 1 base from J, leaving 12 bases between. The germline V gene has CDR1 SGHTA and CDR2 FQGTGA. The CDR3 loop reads CASSPEQASYEQYF. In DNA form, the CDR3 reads TGTGCCAGCAGCCCCGAACAGGCATCCTACGAGCAGTACTTC.

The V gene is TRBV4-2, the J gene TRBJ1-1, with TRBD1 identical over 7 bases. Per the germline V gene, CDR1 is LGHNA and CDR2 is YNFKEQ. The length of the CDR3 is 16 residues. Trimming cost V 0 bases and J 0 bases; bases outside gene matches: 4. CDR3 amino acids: CASSQEEGALNTEAFF. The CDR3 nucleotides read TGTGCCAGCAGCCAAGAAGAGGGGGCCTTGAACACTGAAGCTTTCTTT.

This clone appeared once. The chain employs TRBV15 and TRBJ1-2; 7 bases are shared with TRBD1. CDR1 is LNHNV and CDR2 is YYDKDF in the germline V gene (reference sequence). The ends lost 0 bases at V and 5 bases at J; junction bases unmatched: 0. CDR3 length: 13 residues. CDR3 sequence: CATSRDRGYGYTF. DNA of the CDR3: TGTGCCACCAGCAGAGACAGGGGGTATGGCTACACCTTC.

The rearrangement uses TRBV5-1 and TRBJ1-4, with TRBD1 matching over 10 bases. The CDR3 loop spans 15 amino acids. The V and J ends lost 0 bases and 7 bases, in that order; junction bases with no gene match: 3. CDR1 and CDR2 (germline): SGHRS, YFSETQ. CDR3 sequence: CASSLETGGGEKLFF. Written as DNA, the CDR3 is TGCGCCAGCAGCTTGGAGACAGGGGGCGGTGAAAAACTGTTTTTT.

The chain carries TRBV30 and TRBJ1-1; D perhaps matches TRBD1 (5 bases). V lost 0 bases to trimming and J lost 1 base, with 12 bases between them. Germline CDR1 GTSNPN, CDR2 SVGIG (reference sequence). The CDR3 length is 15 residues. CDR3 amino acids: CAWSVHMGGNTEAFF. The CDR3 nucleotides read TGTGCCTGGAGTGTACACATGGGGGGGAACACTGAAGCTTTCTTT. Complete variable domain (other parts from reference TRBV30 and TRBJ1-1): SQTIHQWPATLVQPVGSPLSLECTVEGTSNPNLYWYRQAAGRGLQLLFYSVGIGQISSEVPQNLSASRPQDRQFILSSKKLLLSDSGFYLCAWSVHMGGNTEAFFGQGTRLTVV.

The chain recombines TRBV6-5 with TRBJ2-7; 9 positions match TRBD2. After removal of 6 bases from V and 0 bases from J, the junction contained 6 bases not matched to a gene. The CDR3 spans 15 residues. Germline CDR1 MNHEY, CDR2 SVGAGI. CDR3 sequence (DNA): TGTGCCAGCAGGTCCCCGGGACTAGCCTCCTACGAGCAGTACTTC. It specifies CASRSPGLASYEQYF.

CDR3 sequence (DNA): TGCGCCAGCAGCCAAGGACGGACTAGGGGCCAAGAGACCCAGTACTTC. It is translated as CASSQGRTRGQETQYF. The chain combines TRBV4-3 with TRBJ2-5; 7 nucleotides align to TRBD2. Germline CDR1 LGHNA, CDR2 YSLEER. The CDR3 is made up of 16 amino acids. V lost 1 base and J lost 1; bases outside the gene matches: 6.

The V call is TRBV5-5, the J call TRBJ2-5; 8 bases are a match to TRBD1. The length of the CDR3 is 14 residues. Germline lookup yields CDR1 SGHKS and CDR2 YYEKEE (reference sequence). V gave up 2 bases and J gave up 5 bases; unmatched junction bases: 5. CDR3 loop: CASSFQGARETQYF. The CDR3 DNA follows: TGTGCCAGCAGCTTCCAGGGGGCGAGGGAGACCCAGTACTTC.

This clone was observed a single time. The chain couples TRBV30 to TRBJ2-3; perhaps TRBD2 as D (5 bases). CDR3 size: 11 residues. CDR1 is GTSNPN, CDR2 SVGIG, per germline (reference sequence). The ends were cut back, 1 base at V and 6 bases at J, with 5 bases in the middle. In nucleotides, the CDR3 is TGTGCCTGGAGTGGAGGGGATACGCAGTATTTT. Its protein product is CAWSGGDTQYF.

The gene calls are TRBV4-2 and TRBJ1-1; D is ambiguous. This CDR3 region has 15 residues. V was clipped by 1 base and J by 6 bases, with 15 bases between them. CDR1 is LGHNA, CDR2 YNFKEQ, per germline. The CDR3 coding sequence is TGTGCCAGCAGCCAAGGGATCCGCGGGTTCTCTGAAGCTTTCTTT. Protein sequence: CASSQGIRGFSEAFF.

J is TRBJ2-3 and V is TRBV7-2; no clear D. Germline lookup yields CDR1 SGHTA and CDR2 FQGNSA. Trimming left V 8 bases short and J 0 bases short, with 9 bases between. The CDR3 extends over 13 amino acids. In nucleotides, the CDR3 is TGTGCCAGCTCGACATCTAGCACAGATACGCAGTATTTT. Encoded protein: CASSTSSTDTQYF.

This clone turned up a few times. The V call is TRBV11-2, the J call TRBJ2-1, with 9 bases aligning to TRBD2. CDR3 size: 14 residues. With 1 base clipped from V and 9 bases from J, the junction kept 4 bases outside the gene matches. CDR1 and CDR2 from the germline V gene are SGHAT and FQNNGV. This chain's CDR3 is CASSLVGGGGEQFF. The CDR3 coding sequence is TGTGCCAGCAGCTTAGTGGGCGGGGGGGGTGAGCAGTTCTTC.

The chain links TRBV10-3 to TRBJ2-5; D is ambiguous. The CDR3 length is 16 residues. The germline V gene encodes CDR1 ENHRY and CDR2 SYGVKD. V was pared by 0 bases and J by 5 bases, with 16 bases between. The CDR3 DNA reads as TGTGCCATCAGTGAGTCTACAGCCCCCCTGACGGAGACCCAGTACTTC. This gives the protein CAISESTAPLTETQYF.